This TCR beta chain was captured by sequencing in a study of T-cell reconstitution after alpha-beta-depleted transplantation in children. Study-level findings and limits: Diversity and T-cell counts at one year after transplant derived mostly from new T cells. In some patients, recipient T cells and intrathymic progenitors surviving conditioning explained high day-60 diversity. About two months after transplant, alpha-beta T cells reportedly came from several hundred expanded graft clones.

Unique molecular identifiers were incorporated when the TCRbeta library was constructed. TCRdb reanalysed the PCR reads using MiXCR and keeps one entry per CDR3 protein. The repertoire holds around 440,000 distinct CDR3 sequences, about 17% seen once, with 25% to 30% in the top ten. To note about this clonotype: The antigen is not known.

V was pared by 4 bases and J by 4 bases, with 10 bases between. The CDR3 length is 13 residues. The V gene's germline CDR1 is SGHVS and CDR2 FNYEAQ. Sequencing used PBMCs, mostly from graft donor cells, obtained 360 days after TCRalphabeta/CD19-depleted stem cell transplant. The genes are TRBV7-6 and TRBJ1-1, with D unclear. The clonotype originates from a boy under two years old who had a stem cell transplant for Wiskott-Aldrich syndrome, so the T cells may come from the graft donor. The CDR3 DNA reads TGTGCCAGCAGCTCACTTGTGAGCACTGAAGCTTTCTTT. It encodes CASSSLVSTEAFF.